This TCR beta chain was captured in a study of blood T cell repertoires in COVID-19. Across the whole study: Researchers got acute and convalescent COVID-19 samples from the United States, Italy and Spain.

As processed by the authors: It was from reference gene primer amplification that nucleated cell counts were estimated. Assay used: immunoSEQ multiplex PCR; TCRdb lists only in-frame clones, some missing. Clone size and the V and J calls come from that table; the DNA yielded D and trimming. The sample lists a few hundred thousand clones, under 85% occurring once. Sequencing was carried out using peripheral blood. The receptor was derived from a human donor with COVID-19, enrolled during active disease. The donor label of this sample is uncertain.

Here the CDR3 DNA reads TGTGCCAGCAGCTGGGACAGACAAGAGACCCAGTACTTC. Its protein product is CASSWDRQETQYF. The rearrangement uses TRBV5-6 and TRBJ2-5; TRBD1 matches at 7 bases. J gave up 2 bases and V 3 bases, and 1 base lay outside the gene matches. Germline lookup yields CDR1 SGHDT and CDR2 YYEEEE. The CDR3 has 13 residues.